This paragraph covers one T cell receptor beta chain sequence. The length of the CDR3 is 17 residues. Germline CDR1 and CDR2: LGHNA and YNFKEQ. With 3 bases removed from V and 5 bases from J, the gap between germline ends came to 22 bases. The sample belongs to a study of shared T cell receptors in the human thymus. Profiling relied on immunoSEQ multiplex PCR, and the TCRdb table lists in-frame clones only, not all of them. The data contain about 540,000 clones, 70% to 80% of them singletons. This same sample was also part of a study on human thymus T cells. Per that study: Both thymic and peripheral blood repertoires showed apparently biased V and J usage. Unrelated individuals were reported by related research to share highly overlapping thymic repertoires.

The rearrangement joins TRBV4-2 to TRBJ2-5; D perhaps matches TRBD2 (6 bases). Sequencing was carried out using thymocytes. The sequence was obtained from a boy under three years old with a congenital heart defect. The CDR3 protein is CASSQGLSGEAGETQYF. CDR3 nucleotides: TGTGCCAGCAGCCAGGGCCTGAGTGGGGAGGCGGGGGAGACCCAGTACTTC.